The clone carrying this T cell receptor beta chain was counted a few times. Its antigen is currently unknown. Time point given: roughly ten-day in vitro stimulation with candidate neoantigen peptide 4. A few pembrolizumab responders had their TCRs sequenced. Each of about seven ELISpot-reactive candidate peptides was used for roughly 11-day stimulation. A no-peptide control culture served as baseline for clone fold changes. Germline lookup yields CDR1 MNHEY and CDR2 SVGAGI. This CDR3 contains 16 residues. The ends were cut back, 0 bases at V and 1 base at J, with 13 bases in the middle. This specimen comes from a study of PD-1 blockade in mismatch repair-deficient tumors. Whole-study findings and limits: Rapid post-treatment expansion, then contraction, generally preceding radiologic response, marked tumor-resident clones.

The method was immunoSEQ multiplex PCR; TCRdb's version includes in-frame clones alone and lacks a portion of them. The data contain about 14,000 clones, around four fifths of them singletons. The sequencing used cells cultured in vitro, collected from a patient treated with pembrolizumab. The receptor was derived from an adult with mismatch repair-deficient cancer. The chain couples TRBV6-5 to TRBJ2-7; D possibly corresponds to TRBD2 (5 bases). CDR3 residues: CASSYSSGERSYEQYF. CDR3 sequence (DNA): TGTGCCAGCAGTTACTCGAGCGGTGAGAGGTCCTACGAGCAGTACTTC.